This T cell receptor (beta chain) was profiled in a study of shared clonotypes between healthy human individuals. TCRdb's copy holds only in-frame clones and misses some; the assay was immunoSEQ multiplex PCR. The sample has millions of clones; roughly 95% are singletons. Germline CDR1 and CDR2: SQVTM and ANQGSEA. The length of the CDR3 is 11 residues. Trimming took 6 bases from V and 9 from J, leaving 12 bases between them. The sequencing sample was made of naive CD4+ T cells sorted from blood. Subset of the sample: CD45RA+ positively selected. The chain uses TRBV29-1 and TRBJ2-1; a weak D match, TRBD1 (6 bases). The sequence came from a young man in good health. The CDR3 here is CSVRTGLEQFF. CDR3 coding DNA: TGCAGCGTCCGTACAGGGCTTGAGCAGTTCTTC.